The clone carrying this T cell receptor beta chain was observed a few times. Its antigen is unknown. The sample comes from a study of beta chain features in type 1 diabetes. About the research overall: Cells sorted and examined across all samples totaled 85 million to 110 million.

Expressed TCRB transcripts got sequenced, as all isolated RNA was reverse transcribed. The data were produced by immunoSEQ multiplex PCR, yet TCRdb's version contains in-frame clones alone and is incomplete. The table records about 330,000 clones, around 10% of them present only once. CDR1 and CDR2 from the germline V gene are SGHVS and FNYEAQ. The CDR3 extends over 17 amino acids. Trimming removed 5 bases at V and 1 base at J, with 15 bases between. Notes on the study in general: cDNA-based reads could over-represent cells with high TCR expression. Junctions at VDJ sites from type 1 diabetes patients had fewer insertions and more deletions.

The chain combines TRBV7-6 with TRBJ2-6; possibly TRBD1 for D (6 bases). The origin of this receptor is a woman younger than 45 in good health. Sample: naive CD4+ T cells from blood. The CDR3 is CASSLRQAASGANVLTF. The DNA for the CDR3 is TGTGCCAGCAGCCTCAGACAGGCAGCTTCTGGGGCCAACGTCCTGACTTTC.